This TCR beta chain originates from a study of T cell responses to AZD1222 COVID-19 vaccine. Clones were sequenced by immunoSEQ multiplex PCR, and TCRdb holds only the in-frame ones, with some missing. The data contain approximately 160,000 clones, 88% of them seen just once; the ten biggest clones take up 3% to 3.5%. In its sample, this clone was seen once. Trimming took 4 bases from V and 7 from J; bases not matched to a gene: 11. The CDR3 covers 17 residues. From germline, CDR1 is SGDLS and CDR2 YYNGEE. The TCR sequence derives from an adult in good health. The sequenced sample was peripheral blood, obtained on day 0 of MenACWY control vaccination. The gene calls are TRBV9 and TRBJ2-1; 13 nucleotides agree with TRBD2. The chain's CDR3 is CASSPTSWTSGGNEQFF. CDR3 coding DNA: TGTGCCAGCAGCCCAACCAGCTGGACTAGCGGGGGAAATGAGCAGTTCTTC.